Sequencing of this TCR beta chain was carried out in a study of cytomegalovirus exposure and HLA in healthy donors. Study-level findings and limits: It was reportedly the case that the classifier diagnosed cytomegalovirus status with high specificity and sensitivity.

The PCR made use of 60 Vbeta and 13 Jbeta primers. Assay: immunoSEQ multiplex PCR; the TCRdb copy retains only in-frame clones and omits some. The profile shows tens of thousands of clones, 75% to 80% of them singletons. This clone has only a few counts. The antigen is undetermined. The sequence was collected from a man younger than 35 in good health and CMV-seropositive. Sequenced: PBMCs.

CDR3 in amino acids: CASKRSGQETQYF. As DNA, the CDR3 is TGCGCCAGCAAGAGGTCGGGTCAAGAGACCCAGTACTTC. The V call is TRBV10-2, the J call TRBJ2-5; D uncertain. The V end lost 7 bases, the J end lost 2 bases, and 11 bases lay between the germline ends. Germline V lookup: CDR1 WSHSY, CDR2 SAAADI. There are 13 residues in the CDR3.